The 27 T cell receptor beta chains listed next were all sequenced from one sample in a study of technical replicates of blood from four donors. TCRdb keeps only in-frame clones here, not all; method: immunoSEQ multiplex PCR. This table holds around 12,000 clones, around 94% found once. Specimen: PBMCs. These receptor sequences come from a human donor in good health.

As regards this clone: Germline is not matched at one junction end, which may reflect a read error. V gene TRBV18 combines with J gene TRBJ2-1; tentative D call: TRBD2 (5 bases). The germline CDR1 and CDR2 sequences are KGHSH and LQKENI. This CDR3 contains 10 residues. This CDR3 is CASSSAGLIF. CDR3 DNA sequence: TGTGCCAGCTCATCCGCAGGACTTATCTTC.

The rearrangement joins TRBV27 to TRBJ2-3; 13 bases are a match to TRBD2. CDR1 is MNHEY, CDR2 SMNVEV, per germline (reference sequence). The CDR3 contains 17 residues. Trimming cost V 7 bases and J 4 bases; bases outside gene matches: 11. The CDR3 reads CASTLLGLAGASDTQYF. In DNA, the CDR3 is TGTGCCAGCACCCTCCTTGGACTAGCGGGAGCCTCAGATACGCAGTATTTT.

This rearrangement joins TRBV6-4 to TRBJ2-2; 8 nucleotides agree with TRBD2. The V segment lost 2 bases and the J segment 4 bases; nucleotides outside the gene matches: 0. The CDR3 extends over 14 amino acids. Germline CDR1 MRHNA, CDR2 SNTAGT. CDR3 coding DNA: TGTGCCAGCAGTGACGGGACTAGCACCGGGGAGCTGTTTTTT. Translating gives CASSDGTSTGELFF.

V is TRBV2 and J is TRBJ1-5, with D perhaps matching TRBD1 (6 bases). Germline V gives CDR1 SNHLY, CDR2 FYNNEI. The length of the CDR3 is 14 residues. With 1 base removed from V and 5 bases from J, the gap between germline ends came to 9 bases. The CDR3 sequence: CASSEVGADQPQHF. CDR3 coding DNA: TGTGCCAGCAGTGAAGTGGGGGCGGATCAGCCCCAGCATTTT.

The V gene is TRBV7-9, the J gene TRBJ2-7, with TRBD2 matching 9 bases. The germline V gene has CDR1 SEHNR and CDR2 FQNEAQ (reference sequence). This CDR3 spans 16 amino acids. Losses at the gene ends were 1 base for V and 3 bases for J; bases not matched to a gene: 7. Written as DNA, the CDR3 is TGTGCCAGCAGCTTAGATTCGGGACTAGCCAGCTACGAGCAGTACTTC. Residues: CASSLDSGLASYEQYF.

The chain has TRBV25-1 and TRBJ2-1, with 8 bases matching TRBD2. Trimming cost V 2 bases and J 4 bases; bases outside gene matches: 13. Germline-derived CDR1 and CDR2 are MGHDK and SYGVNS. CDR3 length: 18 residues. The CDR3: CASSEPSRGGGYYNEQFF. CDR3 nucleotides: TGTGCCAGCAGTGAACCCTCCCGGGGGGGCGGGTATTACAATGAGCAGTTCTTC.

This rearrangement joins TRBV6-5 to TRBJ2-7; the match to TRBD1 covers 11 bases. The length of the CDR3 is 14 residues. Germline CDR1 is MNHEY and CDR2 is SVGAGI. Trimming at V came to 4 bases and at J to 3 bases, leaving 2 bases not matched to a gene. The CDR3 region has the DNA TGTGCCAGCAGTTGGGGACAGGGGGGCTACGAGCAGTACTTC. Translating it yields CASSWGQGGYEQYF.

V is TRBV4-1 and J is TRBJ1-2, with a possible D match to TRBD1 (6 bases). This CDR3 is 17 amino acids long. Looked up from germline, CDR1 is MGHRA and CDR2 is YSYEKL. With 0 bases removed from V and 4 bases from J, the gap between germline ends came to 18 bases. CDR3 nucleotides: TGCGCCAGCAGCCAAGATCCGGCAGGGGAGGGGTTCTATGGCTACACCTTC. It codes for CASSQDPAGEGFYGYTF.

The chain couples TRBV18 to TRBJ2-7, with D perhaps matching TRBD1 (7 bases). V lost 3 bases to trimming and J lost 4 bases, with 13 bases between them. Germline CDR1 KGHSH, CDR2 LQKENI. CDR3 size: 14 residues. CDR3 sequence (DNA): TGTGCCAGCTCACCGGCGGCAGGGGGGTACGAGCAGTACTTC. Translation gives CASSPAAGGYEQYF.

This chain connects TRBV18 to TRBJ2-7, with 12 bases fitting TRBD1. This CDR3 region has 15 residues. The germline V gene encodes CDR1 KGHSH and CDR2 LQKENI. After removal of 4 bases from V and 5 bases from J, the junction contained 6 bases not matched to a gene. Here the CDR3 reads CASSQVGTGGNEQYF. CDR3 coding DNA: TGTGCCAGCTCACAGGTAGGGACAGGGGGCAACGAGCAGTACTTC.

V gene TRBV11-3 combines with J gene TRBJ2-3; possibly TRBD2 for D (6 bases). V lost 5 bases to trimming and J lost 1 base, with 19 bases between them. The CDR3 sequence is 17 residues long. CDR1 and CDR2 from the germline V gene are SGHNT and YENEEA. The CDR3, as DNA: TGTGCCAGCAGCGTAACACTAGCCAGTTCGGGCACAGATACGCAGTATTTT. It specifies CASSVTLASSGTDTQYF. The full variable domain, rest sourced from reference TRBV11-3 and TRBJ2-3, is EAGVVQSPRYKIIEKKQPVAFWCNPISGHNTLYWYLQNLGQGPELLIRYENEEAVDDSQLPKDRFSAERLKGVDSTLKIQPAELGDSAVYLCASSVTLASSGTDTQYFGPGTRLTVL.

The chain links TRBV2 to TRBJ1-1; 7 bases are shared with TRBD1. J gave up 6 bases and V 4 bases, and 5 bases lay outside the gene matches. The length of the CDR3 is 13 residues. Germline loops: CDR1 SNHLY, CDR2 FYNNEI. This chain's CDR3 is CASSGQGIAEAFF. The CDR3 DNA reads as TGTGCCAGCAGTGGACAGGGAATTGCTGAAGCTTTCTTT.

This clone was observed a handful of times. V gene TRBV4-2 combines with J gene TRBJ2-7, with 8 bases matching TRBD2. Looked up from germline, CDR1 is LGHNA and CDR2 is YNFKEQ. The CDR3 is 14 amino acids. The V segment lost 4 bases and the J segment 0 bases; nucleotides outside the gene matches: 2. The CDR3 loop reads CASSPTSDSYEQYF. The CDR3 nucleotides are TGTGCCAGCAGCCCGACTAGCGACTCCTACGAGCAGTACTTC.

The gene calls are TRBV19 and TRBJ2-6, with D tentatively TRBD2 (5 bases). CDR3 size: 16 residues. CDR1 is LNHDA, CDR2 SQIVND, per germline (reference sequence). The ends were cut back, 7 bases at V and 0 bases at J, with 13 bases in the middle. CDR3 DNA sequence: TGTGCCAGTATGGAGGTTACTTACTCTGGGGCCAACGTCCTGACTTTC. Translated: CASMEVTYSGANVLTF. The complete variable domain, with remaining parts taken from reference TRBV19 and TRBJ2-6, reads DGGITQSPKYLFRKEGQNVTLSCEQNLNHDAMYWYRQDPGQGLRLIYYSQIVNDFQKGDIAEGYSVSREKKESFPLTVTSAQKNPTAFYLCASMEVTYSGANVLTFGAGSRLTVL.

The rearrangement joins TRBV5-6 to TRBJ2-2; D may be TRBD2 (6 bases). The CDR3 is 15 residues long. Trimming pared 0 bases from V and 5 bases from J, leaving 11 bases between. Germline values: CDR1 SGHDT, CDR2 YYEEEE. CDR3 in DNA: TGTGCCAGCAGCTTGGGACCACGGGGGACCGGGGAGCTGTTTTTT. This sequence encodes CASSLGPRGTGELFF.

The CDR3 reads CASSSQGGTEAFF. CDR3 in DNA: TGTGCCAGCAGTTCACAGGGGGGGACTGAAGCTTTCTTT. The chain is built from TRBV2 and TRBJ1-1, with 8 positions matching TRBD1. This CDR3 is built from 13 residues. Germline CDR1 reads SNHLY; CDR2 reads FYNNEI. V shed 5 bases and J 5 bases; nucleotides not matched to a gene: 4.

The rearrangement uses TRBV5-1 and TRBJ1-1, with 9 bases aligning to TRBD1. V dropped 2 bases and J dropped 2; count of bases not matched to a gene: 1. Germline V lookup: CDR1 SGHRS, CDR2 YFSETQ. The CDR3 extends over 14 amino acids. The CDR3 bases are TGCGCCAGCAGCTTACAGGGGGCCAACACTGAAGCTTTCTTT. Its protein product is CASSLQGANTEAFF.

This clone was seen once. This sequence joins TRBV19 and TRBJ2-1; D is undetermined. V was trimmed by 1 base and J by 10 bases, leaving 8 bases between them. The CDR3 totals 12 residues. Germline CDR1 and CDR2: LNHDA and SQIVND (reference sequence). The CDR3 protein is CASSIGSLEQFF. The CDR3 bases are TGTGCCAGTAGTATAGGCAGTTTGGAGCAGTTCTTC.

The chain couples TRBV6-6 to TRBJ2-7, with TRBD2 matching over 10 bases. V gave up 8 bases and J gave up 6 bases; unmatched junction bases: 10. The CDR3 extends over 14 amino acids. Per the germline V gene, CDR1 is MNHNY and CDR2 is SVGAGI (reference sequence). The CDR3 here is CASGHSGGLGEQYF. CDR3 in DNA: TGTGCCAGCGGACATAGCGGGGGGCTCGGCGAGCAGTACTTC.

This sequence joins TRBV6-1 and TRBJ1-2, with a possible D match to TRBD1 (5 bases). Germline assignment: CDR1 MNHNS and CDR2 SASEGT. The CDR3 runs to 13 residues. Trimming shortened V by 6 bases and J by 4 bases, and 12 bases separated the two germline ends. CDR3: CASRAGFAYGYTF. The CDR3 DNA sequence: TGTGCCAGCAGAGCAGGGTTTGCCTATGGCTACACCTTC.

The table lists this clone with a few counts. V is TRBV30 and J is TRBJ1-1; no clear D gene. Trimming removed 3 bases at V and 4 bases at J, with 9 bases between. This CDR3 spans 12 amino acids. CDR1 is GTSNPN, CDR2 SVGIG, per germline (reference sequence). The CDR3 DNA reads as TGTGCCTGGAGACTATTTGGCACTGAAGCTTTCTTT. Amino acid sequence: CAWRLFGTEAFF. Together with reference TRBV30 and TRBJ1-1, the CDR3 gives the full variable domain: SQTIHQWPATLVQPVGSPLSLECTVEGTSNPNLYWYRQAAGRGLQLLFYSVGIGQISSEVPQNLSASRPQDRQFILSSKKLLLSDSGFYLCAWRLFGTEAFFGQGTRLTVV.

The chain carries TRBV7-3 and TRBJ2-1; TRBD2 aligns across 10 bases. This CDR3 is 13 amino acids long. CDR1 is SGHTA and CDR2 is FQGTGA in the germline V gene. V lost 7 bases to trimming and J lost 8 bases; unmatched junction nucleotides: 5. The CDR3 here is CASMIAGGDEQFF. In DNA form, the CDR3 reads TGTGCCAGCATGATAGCGGGAGGAGATGAGCAGTTCTTC.

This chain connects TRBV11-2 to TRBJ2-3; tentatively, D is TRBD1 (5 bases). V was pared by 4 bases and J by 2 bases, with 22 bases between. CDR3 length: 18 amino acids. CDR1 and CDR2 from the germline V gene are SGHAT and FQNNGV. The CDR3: CASSSLLLSQGNTDTQYF. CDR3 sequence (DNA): TGTGCCAGCAGCTCCCTACTTTTGTCGCAGGGTAACACAGATACGCAGTATTTT.

CDR3 coding DNA: TGTGCCAGCAGCCTAGACGGGACATGCACGTTCTACGAGCAGTACTTC. As protein: CASSLDGTCTFYEQYF. The chain uses TRBV7-6 and TRBJ2-7, with D perhaps matching TRBD1 (6 bases). The CDR3 covers 16 residues. The V gene's germline CDR1 is SGHVS and CDR2 FNYEAQ. With 5 bases removed from V and 3 bases from J, the gap between germline ends came to 20 bases.

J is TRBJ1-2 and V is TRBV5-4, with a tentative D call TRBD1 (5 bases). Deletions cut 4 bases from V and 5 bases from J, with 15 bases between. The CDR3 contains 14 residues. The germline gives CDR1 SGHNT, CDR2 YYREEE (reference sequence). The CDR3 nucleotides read TGTGCCAGCAGCGGGGGACTCAGCGGGTATGGCTACACCTTC. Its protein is CASSGGLSGYGYTF.

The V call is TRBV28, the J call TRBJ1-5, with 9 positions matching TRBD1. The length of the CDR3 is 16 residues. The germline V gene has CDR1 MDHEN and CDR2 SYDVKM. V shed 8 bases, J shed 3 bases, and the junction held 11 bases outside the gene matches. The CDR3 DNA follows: TGTGCCAGCGGAACCGCCGGGACAGGGATCAATCAGCCCCAGCATTTT. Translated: CASGTAGTGINQPQHF.

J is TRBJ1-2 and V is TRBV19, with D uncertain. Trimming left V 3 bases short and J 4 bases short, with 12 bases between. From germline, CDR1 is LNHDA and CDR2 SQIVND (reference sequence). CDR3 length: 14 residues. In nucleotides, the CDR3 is TGTGCCAGTAGTATCCGGGTCCTTGGCTATGGCTACACCTTC. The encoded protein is CASSIRVLGYGYTF.